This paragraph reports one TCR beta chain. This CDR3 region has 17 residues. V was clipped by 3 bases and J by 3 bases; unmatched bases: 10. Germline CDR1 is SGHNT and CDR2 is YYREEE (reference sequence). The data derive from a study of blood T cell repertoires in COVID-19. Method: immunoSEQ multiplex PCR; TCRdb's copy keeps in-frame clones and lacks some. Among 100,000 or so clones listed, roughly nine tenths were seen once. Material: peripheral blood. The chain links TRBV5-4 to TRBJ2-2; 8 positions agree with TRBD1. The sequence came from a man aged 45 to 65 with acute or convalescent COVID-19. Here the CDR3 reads CASSSDSRGRDTGELFF. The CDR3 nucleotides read TGTGCCAGCAGCTCCGACTCCAGGGGGCGGGACACCGGGGAGCTGTTTTTT. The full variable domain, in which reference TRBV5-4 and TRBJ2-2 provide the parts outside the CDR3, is ETGVTQSPTHLIKTRGQQVTLRCSSQSGHNTVSWYQQALGQGPQFIFQYYREEENGRGNFPPRFSGLQFPNYSSELNVNALELDDSALYLCASSSDSRGRDTGELFFGEGSRLTVL.